Listed below are T cell receptor beta chains from one sample, sequenced in a study of CD8 T cells in Susac syndrome. TCRdb called the immunoSEQ multiplex PCR reads again in MiXCR, with one record for every CDR3 protein. The table shows 150,000 to 200,000 distinct CDR3 sequences, with 90% to 96% occurring only once. Sequenced sample: CD4+ T cells from PBMCs. Every receptor here comes from a human donor with Susac syndrome. The CDR3 runs from the conserved cysteine through the conserved F or W. Fields, in order: J gene, V gene, clone size, D gene, CDR3 protein, CDR3 DNA. D genes are given only for firm matches. Clone size appears in some rows only: once, few, many, or a class for an expanded clone.

>TRBJ2-7|TRBV4-3|.|TRBD1
CASSQDVNRDSPYEQYF
TGCGCCAGCAGCCAAGATGTTAACAGGGACAGTCCCTACGAGCAGTACTTC
>TRBJ2-3|TRBV27|.|.
CASSFNPTDTQYF
TGTGCCAGCAGTTTCAACCCCACAGATACGCAGTATTTT
>TRBJ1-2|TRBV6-2/TRBV6-3|once|.
CASKALGYGYTF
TGTGCCAGCAAAGCCTTGGGCTATGGCTACACCTTC
>TRBJ1-6|TRBV6-5|once|.
CASSLTIWGSPLHF
TGTGCCAGCAGCCTGACCATCTGGGGGTCACCCCTCCACTTT
>TRBJ2-5|TRBV7-6|.|TRBD2
CASSRPAGFQETQYF
TGTGCCAGCAGCCGACCAGCGGGATTCCAAGAGACCCAGTACTTC
>TRBJ2-3|TRBV4-3|.|TRBD2
CASSQGLASSTDTQYF
TGCGCCAGCAGCCAAGGACTAGCGTCTAGCACAGATACGCAGTATTTT
>TRBJ2-2|TRBV6-4|.|.
CASSDGVQNTGELFF
TGTGCCAGCAGTGACGGTGTCCAGAACACCGGGGAGCTGTTTTTT
>TRBJ1-2|TRBV19|.|.
CASSVRGYDGYTF
TGTGCCAGTAGTGTCCGGGGATACGATGGCTACACCTTC
>TRBJ2-3|TRBV7-8|.|TRBD2
CASRTIAGGPTDTQYF
TGTGCCAGCAGAACAATAGCGGGGGGTCCCACAGATACGCAGTATTTT
>TRBJ2-2|TRBV19|few|.
CASSMGNTGELFF
TGTGCCAGTAGTATGGGGAACACCGGGGAGCTGTTTTTT
>TRBJ1-1|TRBV7-9|.|.
CASSPIGRTGNTEAFF
TGTGCCAGCAGCCCCATTGGCCGGACGGGGAACACTGAAGCTTTCTTT
>TRBJ1-1|TRBV2|once|.
CASRGDWNTEAFF
TGTGCCAGCAGAGGAGACTGGAACACTGAAGCTTTCTTT
>TRBJ2-2|TRBV12-3/TRBV12-4|.|TRBD2
CASSLQTSGNTGELFF
TGTGCCAGCAGTTTACAGACTAGCGGAAACACCGGGGAGCTGTTTTTT
>TRBJ2-5|TRBV6-8|.|.
CASSYSETNKSQYF
TGTGCCAGCAGTTACTCGGAGACCAATAAGTCCCAGTACTTC
>TRBJ1-1|TRBV18|.|TRBD1
CASTVRDRGAFF
TGTGCCAGCACCGTCCGGGACAGGGGGGCTTTCTTT
>TRBJ2-5|TRBV3-1|once|TRBD2
CASSRSGAAASQETQYF
TGTGCCAGCAGCCGTAGCGGGGCTGCAGCAAGCCAAGAGACCCAGTACTTC
>TRBJ2-7|TRBV30|once|.
CAWSRDGAYEQYF
TGTGCCTGGAGTAGGGACGGGGCCTACGAGCAGTACTTC
>TRBJ2-7|TRBV6-2/TRBV6-3|once|.
CASSYPYEQYF
TGTGCCAGCAGTTACCCCTACGAGCAGTACTTC
>TRBJ2-1|TRBV7-8|.|TRBD2
CASGTGRGGSYNEQFF
TGTGCCAGCGGCACCGGGCGGGGGGGCTCCTACAATGAGCAGTTCTTC
>TRBJ1-6|TRBV5-1|.|.
CASSYDSNSPLHF
TGCGCCAGCAGCTATGACAGCAATTCACCCCTCCACTTT
>TRBJ2-7|TRBV14|.|.
CASSQESPGTYEQYF
TGTGCCAGCAGCCAAGAGTCCCCAGGGACCTACGAGCAGTACTTC
>TRBJ1-1|TRBV29-1|.|TRBD1
CSVGTGGTEAFF
TGCAGCGTTGGGACAGGGGGCACTGAAGCTTTCTTT
>TRBJ1-1|TRBV15|.|.
CATSRDSGQNTEAFF
TGTGCCACCAGCAGAGATAGTGGACAAAACACTGAAGCTTTCTTT
>TRBJ2-5|TRBV18|.|.
CASSPLGASQETQYF
TGTGCCAGCTCACCACTTGGGGCAAGCCAAGAGACCCAGTACTTC
>TRBJ2-3|TRBV20-1|.|.
CSAITSTDTQYF
TGCAGTGCTATTACTAGCACAGATACGCAGTATTTT
>TRBJ1-5|TRBV27|.|.
CASSFAGAASNQPQHF
TGTGCCAGCAGTTTCGCAGGGGCGGCTAGCAATCAGCCCCAGCATTTT
>TRBJ1-4|TRBV30|.|.
CASREGRGGSNEKLFF
TGTGCCAGCCGGGAAGGCAGGGGCGGATCTAATGAAAAACTGTTTTTT
>TRBJ1-5|TRBV6-2/TRBV6-3|once|.
CASSYDGEWRNQPQHF
TGTGCCAGCAGTTACGACGGGGAATGGAGGAATCAGCCCCAGCATTTT
>TRBJ2-2|TRBV30|once|.
CAWTGSLRNTGELFF
TGTGCCTGGACCGGAAGTCTGAGAAACACCGGGGAGCTGTTTTTT
>TRBJ1-2|TRBV7-2|.|.
CASSLGFGYTF
TGTGCCAGCAGCTTAGGGTTTGGCTACACCTTC
>TRBJ1-2|TRBV2|few|.
CASSGQGGGYTF
TGTGCCAGCAGTGGGCAGGGCGGTGGCTACACCTTC
>TRBJ1-1|TRBV30|.|.
CAWTRTSMNTEAFF
TGTGCCTGGACCAGGACAAGCATGAACACTGAAGCTTTCTTT
>TRBJ2-3|TRBV11-2|.|.
CASSPPAPSTDTQYF
TGTGCCAGCAGCCCACCGGCGCCTAGCACAGATACGCAGTATTTT
>TRBJ2-7|TRBV6-2/TRBV6-3|.|TRBD1
CASSATGTGRYEQYF
TGTGCCAGCAGTGCGACCGGGACAGGGCGCTACGAGCAGTACTTC
>TRBJ2-5|TRBV4-1|.|.
CASSQDGSSEGETQYF
TGCGCCAGCAGCCAAGATGGCAGCTCAGAGGGAGAGACCCAGTACTTC